This T cell receptor beta chain stems from a study of T-cell memory formation after mild COVID-19. Study-wide findings and caveats: The appearance of some responding clones in pre-infection memory suggested that cross-reactive memory joined. The authors left the SARS-CoV-2 specificity of second-wave clones peaking on day 37 unconfirmed.

TCRdb fed the 5' RACE reads into MiXCR, producing one record per CDR3 protein. Here the sample spans 250,000 to 350,000 distinct CDR3 sequences, 15% being singletons. The CDR3 is made up of 13 amino acids. V lost 2 bases and J 3 bases, leaving 8 bases between the germline ends. Points on this clonotype: Its cognate antigen is unknown.

The receptor was isolated from a young man who had mild COVID-19 (a few samples of this study predate the infection). Cell type and time point are not known. This chain joins TRBV23-1 and TRBJ2-7; a possible D gene is TRBD1 (5 bases). TRBV23-1 qualifies as an ORF whose function is uncertain. The sequenced sample was PBMCs or a T cell subset sorted from them (not recorded which). The CDR3 sequence: CASSQGRDYEQYV. DNA of the CDR3: TGCGCCAGCAGTCAAGGCAGGGACTACGAGCAGTACGTC.